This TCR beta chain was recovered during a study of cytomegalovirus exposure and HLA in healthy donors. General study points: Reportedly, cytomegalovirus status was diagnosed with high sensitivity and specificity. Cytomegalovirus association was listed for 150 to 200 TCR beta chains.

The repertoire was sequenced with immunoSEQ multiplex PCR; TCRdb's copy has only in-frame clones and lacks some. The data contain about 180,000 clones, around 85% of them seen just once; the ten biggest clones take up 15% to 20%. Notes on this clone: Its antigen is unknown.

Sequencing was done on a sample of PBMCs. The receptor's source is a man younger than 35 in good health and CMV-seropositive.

CDR3: CAWEALAGGYNEQFF. DNA for the CDR3: TGTGCCTGGGAGGCTCTTGCGGGGGGGTACAATGAGCAGTTCTTC. This chain connects TRBV30 to TRBJ2-1, with 9 bases that match TRBD2. Per the germline V gene, CDR1 is GTSNPN and CDR2 is SVGIG (reference sequence). Losses at the gene ends were 5 bases for V and 4 bases for J; bases not matched to a gene: 9. CDR3 size: 15 residues. Drawing the rest from reference TRBV30 and TRBJ2-1, the complete variable domain is SQTIHQWPATLVQPVGSPLSLECTVEGTSNPNLYWYRQAAGRGLQLLFYSVGIGQISSEVPQNLSASRPQDRQFILSSKKLLLSDSGFYLCAWEALAGGYNEQFFGPGTRLTVL.